The clone carrying this T cell receptor (beta chain) was seen repeatedly, ten times or more. This entry belongs to a study of human T cells and chemical hapten exposure. Documented time point: patch test 1, 2 weeks after DPC sensitization. The sample's treatment: therapeutic diphenylcyclopropenone sensitization with weekly scalp DPC. The CDR3 runs to 18 residues. Germline V gives CDR1 SGHTA, CDR2 FQGNSA. V trimming: 5 bases; J trimming: 5 bases; junction bases outside the gene matches: 15. MiXCR, run by TCRdb on the RACE reads, gives a single entry per CDR3 protein. The table has about 82,000 distinct CDR3 sequences, about 10% seen once.

The TCR sequence derives from a woman between 50 and 59 years old with alopecia areata. Some clones in this sample may be carry-over from other donors' samples. The gene calls are TRBV7-2 and TRBJ2-4; 10 bases fit TRBD2. Specimen: whole blood, collected in connection with sensitization to the hapten diphenylcyclopropenone (DPC). CDR3 sequence: CASSPGPSGSARQNIQYF. In nucleotides, the CDR3 is TGTGCCAGCAGCCCTGGGCCTAGCGGGAGCGCAAGGCAAAACATTCAGTACTTC.